This T cell receptor beta chain appears in the sequencing data of a study of T cells in Graves' hyperthyroidism and ophthalmopathy. Study findings and constraints: A 13 V-J signature model discriminated ophthalmopathy versus stable hyperthyroidism.

This clonotype has a count of ten or more. The antigen is undetermined. RNA transcripts yielded amplified TCR beta CDR3 regions. HTBI primers drove first-round RT-PCR of the TCR CDR3. TCRdb reprocessed the multiplex PCR reads via MiXCR and lists one record per CDR3 protein. This repertoire shows 600,000 or so distinct CDR3 sequences, more than 14% found once; its top ten account for 12%. Trimming pared 0 bases from V and 2 bases from J, leaving 16 bases between. The CDR3 sequence is 17 residues long. CDR1 SGDLS and CDR2 YYNGEE come from the germline V gene. This clonotype originated in a woman between 45 and 60 years old with Graves' ophthalmopathy. The sample taken for sequencing was blood. The gene calls are TRBV9 and TRBJ2-3, with D perhaps matching TRBD2 (6 bases). CDR3 nucleotides: TGTGCCAGCAGCGTAGCTAGGAGACTAGATTCCACAGATACGCAGTATTTT. Encoded protein: CASSVARRLDSTDTQYF.